This TCR beta chain comes out of a study of cytomegalovirus exposure and HLA in healthy donors. Overall study results and limits: Within an earlier analysis, most TCR beta V segments proved productive either about 90% or about 30% of the time.

Regarding this clone: Its specificity is unknown.

Participants comprised healthy donors of bone marrow. The PCR made use of 60 Vbeta and 13 Jbeta primers. The data were produced by immunoSEQ multiplex PCR, yet TCRdb's version contains in-frame clones alone and is incomplete. The table includes about 160,000 clones, about 83% detected once. CDR1 is SGHRS, CDR2 YFSETQ, per germline. Between the trimmed V and J ends, which lost 2 bases and 1 base, there was a span of 10 bases. The length of the CDR3 is 14 residues. The V gene is TRBV5-1, the J gene TRBJ2-7; TRBD2 might be the D (5 bases). The sample comprised PBMCs. The TCR was taken from a woman aged 25 to 39 in good health and CMV-seronegative. The CDR3 DNA reads TGCGCCAGCAGCTTATTGGACTGGTCCTACGAGCAGTACTTC. Protein sequence: CASSLLDWSYEQYF.